This paragraph reports one T cell receptor beta chain. These data originate in a study of blood T cell repertoires in COVID-19. About the study: Donors in the United States, Italy and Spain gave samples during acute or convalescent COVID-19. Sources were T cells, B-cell-depleted T cells, or PBMCs; the material itself was cDNA or gDNA.

Methods used by the authors: Amplification with reference gene primers provided the estimates of nucleated cell counts. Assay used: immunoSEQ multiplex PCR; TCRdb lists only in-frame clones, some missing. That table is the source of V, J and clone size, and D and trimming were worked out from the DNA. The table records hundreds of thousands of clones, 80% to 90% of them present only once. The specimen was peripheral blood. This clonotype was obtained from a man aged 40-49 years with acute or convalescent COVID-19.

CDR3 amino acids: CASNRDPGASPLHF. The CDR3 DNA reads TGTGCCAGCAATCGGGACCCGGGAGCTTCACCCCTCCACTTT. The chain carries TRBV19 and TRBJ1-6; a weak D match, TRBD1 (5 bases). Between the trimmed V and J ends, which lost 9 bases and 9 bases, there was a span of 18 bases. Germline-derived CDR1 and CDR2 are LNHDA and SQIVND (reference sequence). The CDR3 covers 14 residues.